This T cell receptor beta chain was identified during a study of T cells in Graves' hyperthyroidism and ophthalmopathy. V was clipped by 2 bases and J by 11 bases, with 13 bases between them. CDR3 length: 13 residues. CDR1 and CDR2 from the germline V gene are MNHEY and SVGEGT. This clonotype was counted at least ten times. RNA transcripts were the template for amplifying TCR beta CDR3 regions. A set of HTBI primers served as the primers for a first-round RT-PCR of the TCR CDR3. TCRdb processed the multiplex PCR reads anew with MiXCR; each CDR3 protein has one entry. The table includes fewer than 750,000 distinct CDR3 sequences, roughly 14% detected once.

The chain uses TRBV6-2 or TRBV6-3 and TRBJ2-4; D not resolved. Input material: blood. The sequence came from a woman in her 40s with Graves' ophthalmopathy. CDR3 DNA: TGTGCCAGCAGTTACAGCCGGGCCGCGGTTCAGTACTTC. Translated: CASSYSRAAVQYF.